One and the same sample provided the 7 T cell receptor beta chains below, sequenced in a study of shared clonotypes between healthy human individuals. Clones were sequenced by immunoSEQ multiplex PCR, and TCRdb holds only the in-frame ones, with some missing. The sample consists of under 2.5 million clones, approximately 90% of them appearing once. The specimen sequenced was naive CD4+ T cells from PBMCs. Subset: CD45RA+ positively selected. All receptors derive from a man between 18 and 29 years old in good health. Some clones in this sample may be carry-over from other donors' samples.

The chain joins TRBV2 to TRBJ1-1; D not certain. Germline loops: CDR1 SNHLY, CDR2 FYNNEI. The CDR3 covers 13 residues. Trimming cost V 8 bases and J 2 bases, with 12 bases left between them. In DNA form, the CDR3 reads TGTGCCAGCGGAGCAGGCCTAAACACTGAAGCTTTCTTT. It translates to CASGAGLNTEAFF.

The rearrangement joins TRBV9 to TRBJ1-4; 10 nucleotides align to TRBD1. There are 14 residues in the CDR3. The germline CDR1 and CDR2 sequences are SGDLS and YYNGEE. Trimming at V came to 4 bases and at J to 8 bases, leaving 5 bases not matched to a gene. CDR3 loop: CASSPGQGWEKLFF. The CDR3 region has the DNA TGTGCCAGCAGCCCGGGACAGGGGTGGGAAAAACTGTTTTTT.

The rearrangement joins TRBV6-5 to TRBJ1-5, with TRBD1 matching over 7 bases. V lost 6 bases, J lost 9 bases, and 8 bases stayed unmatched. Germline V CDR1 and CDR2: MNHEY, SVGAGI. The CDR3 spans 13 residues. The CDR3 spells CASSLTGARPQHF. The CDR3 nucleotides read TGTGCCAGCAGCCTCACAGGGGCTCGGCCCCAGCATTTT.

In regard to this clone: Distinct nucleotide sequences in the sample also encode this CDR3. This sequence joins TRBV2 and TRBJ2-5; 8 bases map to TRBD1. With V trimmed by 4 bases and J by 1 base, 5 bases remained unmatched. This CDR3 contains 15 residues. Germline V gene sequence: CDR1 SNHLY, CDR2 FYNNEI. DNA of the CDR3: TGTGCCAGCAGTGCCGGGACAGGACGCCAAGAGACCCAGTACTTC. Its protein product is CASSAGTGRQETQYF.

The chain uses TRBV11-1 and TRBJ1-1; D remains unclear. CDR3 size: 14 residues. Germline CDR1 reads SGHAT; CDR2 reads FQDESV (reference sequence). Trimming took off 5 bases at V and 3 bases at J, with 13 bases between the two ends. The CDR3 DNA reads as TGTGCCAGCAGCCTTCTTCCGGCGGACACTGAAGCTTTCTTT. Protein: CASSLLPADTEAFF.

This chain links TRBV5-4 with TRBJ2-5; D possibly corresponds to TRBD1 (6 bases). V was shortened by 4 bases and J by 5 bases, with 18 bases between the two germline ends. The CDR3 consists of 15 residues. Germline values: CDR1 SGHNT, CDR2 YYREEE (reference sequence). CDR3 DNA sequence: TGTGCCAGCAGCCCCCGGGGACAAGGCGGCGAGACCCAGTACTTC. This translates into CASSPRGQGGETQYF.

V usage is TRBV19 and J usage is TRBJ2-2, with a possible D match to TRBD2 (7 bases). The CDR3 runs to 16 residues. V gave up 7 bases and J gave up 2 bases, with 17 bases separating them. Germline V gene data show CDR1 as LNHDA and CDR2 as SQIVND (reference sequence). The CDR3 is CASMAGASGNTGELFF. In DNA form, the CDR3 reads TGTGCCAGTATGGCAGGGGCTAGCGGAAACACCGGGGAGCTGTTTTTT. The full variable domain, its missing parts supplied by reference TRBV19 and TRBJ2-2, is DGGITQSPKYLFRKEGQNVTLSCEQNLNHDAMYWYRQDPGQGLRLIYYSQIVNDFQKGDIAEGYSVSREKKESFPLTVTSAQKNPTAFYLCASMAGASGNTGELFFGEGSRLTVL.